A single sample is the source of the 27 T cell receptor beta chains below, sequenced in a study of OX40 agonist ivuxolimab in advanced cancers. The assay was immunoSEQ multiplex PCR, and TCRdb's table has in-frame clones only and misses some. Altogether about 80,000 clones are present, approximately 84% being singletons, with the ten largest covering 25%. Sequences were derived from CD4+ or CD8+ T cells sorted from blood, sampled in a trial of the OX40 agonist ivuxolimab. The source is an adult with an advanced solid tumor such as melanoma, head and neck, liver or kidney cancer.

This clone came up once. V gene TRBV11-2 combines with J gene TRBJ2-1; no clear D gene. The CDR3 contains 14 residues. Germline V gives CDR1 SGHAT, CDR2 FQNNGV. V lost 1 base and J lost 6, with 10 bases in between. The chain's CDR3 is CASSLVFLGNEQFF. CDR3 in DNA: TGTGCCAGCAGCTTAGTATTCTTAGGCAATGAGCAGTTCTTC.

The chain has TRBV6-5 and TRBJ2-3; D unresolved. The germline CDR1 and CDR2 sequences are MNHEY and SVGAGI. Trimming took 5 bases from V and 4 from J, leaving 4 bases between them. This CDR3 is built from 11 residues. CDR3: CASSAPDTQYF. CDR3 sequence (DNA): TGTGCCAGCAGTGCCCCAGATACGCAGTATTTT.

The V gene is TRBV30, the J gene TRBJ2-7; D may be TRBD1 or TRBD2 (5 bases each). The CDR3 is 13 amino acids. The V end lost 0 bases, the J end lost 4 bases, and 10 bases lay between the germline ends. CDR1 is GTSNPN, CDR2 SVGIG, per germline (reference sequence). CDR3 sequence: CAWSVGDGYEQYF. CDR3 in DNA: TGTGCCTGGAGTGTAGGGGACGGTTACGAGCAGTACTTC.

The genes are TRBV4-1 and TRBJ2-2, with 8 bases identical to TRBD1. Germline CDR1 reads MGHRA; CDR2 reads YSYEKL. The junction had 1 base not matched to a gene; V was cut back by 2 bases and J by 5 bases. The CDR3 has 14 residues. The CDR3 bases are TGCGCCAGCAGCCAAAGGACAGGGACCGGGGAGCTGTTTTTT. This gives the protein CASSQRTGTGELFF.

This clone has a count of ten or more. V is TRBV27 and J is TRBJ1-2; D gene unclear. There are 15 residues in the CDR3. CDR1 is MNHEY, CDR2 SMNVEV, per germline (reference sequence). Trimming pared 3 bases from V and 4 bases from J, leaving 15 bases between. CDR3 sequence reads: CASSFKEGSGYGYTF. In nucleotides, the CDR3 is TGTGCCAGCAGTTTTAAGGAGGGAAGCGGCTATGGCTACACCTTC.

The genes are TRBV19 and TRBJ2-1; D gene uncertain. The CDR3 consists of 13 residues. CDR1 is LNHDA and CDR2 is SQIVND in the germline V gene (reference sequence). Trimming left V 3 bases short and J 12 bases short, with 15 bases between. The CDR3 loop is CASSIRTLGRQFF. The CDR3 DNA follows: TGTGCCAGTAGTATCAGGACCCTCGGTCGGCAGTTCTTC.

The chain links TRBV7-9 to TRBJ2-1; D gene uncertain. Trimming took off 10 bases at V and 0 bases at J, with 13 bases between the two ends. CDR1 is SEHNR, CDR2 FQNEAQ, per germline (reference sequence). This CDR3 is built from 14 residues. The CDR3: CAILGQASYNEQFF. CDR3 coding DNA: TGTGCCATCCTTGGGCAGGCCTCCTACAATGAGCAGTTCTTC.

J is TRBJ2-5 and V is TRBV30; TRBD1 matches 7 bases. Germline V gene sequence: CDR1 GTSNPN, CDR2 SVGIG (reference sequence). This CDR3 has 14 amino acids. The V segment lost 5 bases and the J segment 3 bases; nucleotides outside the gene matches: 9. Written as DNA, the CDR3 is TGTGCCTGGTCCACAAAAGGGACAGAAGAGACCCAGTACTTC. This translates into CAWSTKGTEETQYF.

The chain couples TRBV6-6 to TRBJ1-5; weak D call: TRBD1 (6 bases). Trimming left V 4 bases short and J 9 bases short, with 16 bases between. Germline V gene lookup returns CDR1 MNHNY and CDR2 SVGAGI (reference sequence). This CDR3 has 14 amino acids. As DNA, the CDR3 is TGTGCCAGCAGTTCCGCAGGGGAGATCAGGCCCCAGCATTTT. This translates into CASSSAGEIRPQHF.

The chain is built from TRBV18 and TRBJ2-2; D is unresolved. Between the trimmed V and J ends, which lost 4 bases and 4 bases, there was a span of 16 bases. The CDR3 contains 16 residues. Germline V gives CDR1 KGHSH, CDR2 LQKENI. The CDR3 DNA is TGTGCCAGCTCACTGTACGGTGGGTGGAGCACCGGGGAGCTGTTTTTT. Protein product: CASSLYGGWSTGELFF.

Comments on this clone: Other DNA sequences from this sample encode an identical CDR3 as well. The chain employs TRBV4-3 and TRBJ1-1; D unresolved. Germline-derived CDR1 and CDR2 are LGHNA and YSLEER. Trimming left V 0 bases short and J 1 base short, with 3 bases between. This CDR3 has 13 residues. CDR3 region: CASSQDRNTEAFF. DNA for the CDR3: TGCGCCAGCAGCCAAGACCGGAACACTGAAGCTTTCTTT.

The chain uses TRBV28 and TRBJ1-2; TRBD1 is a possible D gene (6 bases). This CDR3 comprises 16 residues. The V gene's germline CDR1 is MDHEN and CDR2 SYDVKM. The V and J ends lost 6 bases and 4 bases respectively, with 21 bases between them. The DNA for the CDR3 is TGTGCCAGCAGCAGGGGTGGGGCGGGAGAACTCTATGGCTACACCTTC. Encoded protein: CASSRGGAGELYGYTF.

This clone was counted only a few times. This chain connects TRBV19 to TRBJ1-5; D is uncertain. There are 14 residues in the CDR3. Trimming removed 8 bases from V and 7 bases from J, with 18 bases in between. Germline V gene lookup returns CDR1 LNHDA and CDR2 SQIVND (reference sequence). DNA for the CDR3: TGTGCCAGTGGGGAATGGCGCCGAGGCCAGCCCCAGCATTTT. Translating gives CASGEWRRGQPQHF.

V usage is TRBV15 and J usage is TRBJ1-3; D gene unclear. The CDR3 loop spans 13 amino acids. The germline V gene has CDR1 LNHNV and CDR2 YYDKDF (reference sequence). The V end was cut by 0 bases, the J end by 2 bases, with 2 bases between. The CDR3 region has the DNA TGTGCCACCAGCAGAGATCCTGGAAACACCATATATTTT. The encoded protein is CATSRDPGNTIYF. The full variable domain, in which reference TRBV15 and TRBJ1-3 provide the parts outside the CDR3, is DAMVIQNPRYQVTQFGKPVTLSCSQTLNHNVMYWYQQKSSQAPKLLFHYYDKDFNNEADTPDNFQSRRPNTSFCFLDIRSPGLGDTAMYLCATSRDPGNTIYFGEGSWLTVV.

This clone has a handful of counts. V usage is TRBV6-1 and J usage is TRBJ1-2; D unresolved. The V gene's germline CDR1 is MNHNS and CDR2 SASEGT. V lost 5 bases to trimming and J lost 7 bases, with 17 bases between them. The CDR3 has 14 amino acids. CDR3 sequence (DNA): TGTGCCAGCAGTTCCTTGGACCCGGGCAGTGGCTACACCTTC. This translates into CASSSLDPGSGYTF.

J is TRBJ1-2 and V is TRBV18; D remains ambiguous. The CDR3 consists of 19 residues. V lost 3 bases to trimming and J lost 2 bases, with 25 bases between them. CDR1 and CDR2 from the germline V gene are KGHSH and LQKENI. The DNA of the CDR3 is TGTGCCAGCTCACCGCCCGGAGGGTACCGCGATCAAATCAACTATGGCTACACCTTC. It is translated as CASSPPGGYRDQINYGYTF.

In its sample, this clone was seen many times. The chain is built from TRBV10-2 and TRBJ2-3, with D perhaps matching TRBD2 (5 bases). The germline V and J ends were trimmed by 5 bases and 8 bases, with 14 bases remaining between them. From germline, CDR1 is WSHSY and CDR2 SAAADI. CDR3 size: 13 residues. In nucleotides, the CDR3 is TGCGCCAGCAGTCCCGGGCCCCGGGGTACGCAGTATTTT. It specifies CASSPGPRGTQYF.

This clone has just a few counts. The chain uses TRBV11-2 and TRBJ2-1; 7 bases fit TRBD2. After removal of 4 bases from V and 3 bases from J, the junction contained 9 bases not matched to a gene. The CDR3 is 16 amino acids. The V gene's germline CDR1 is SGHAT and CDR2 FQNNGV. As DNA, the CDR3 is TGTGCCAGCAGCTCAAGGGGTAGCGGGCTCTACAATGAGCAGTTCTTC. It yields the protein CASSSRGSGLYNEQFF. The full variable domain, in which reference TRBV11-2 and TRBJ2-1 provide the parts outside the CDR3, is EAGVAQSPRYKIIEKRQSVAFWCNPISGHATLYWYQQILGQGPKLLIQFQNNGVVDDSQLPKDRFSAERLKGVDSTLKIQPAKLEDSAVYLCASSSRGSGLYNEQFFGPGTRLTVL.

This clone has a handful of counts. The chain recombines TRBV15 with TRBJ1-2, with 10 positions matching TRBD1. Trimming cost V 5 bases and J 3 bases; bases outside gene matches: 6. The CDR3 sequence is 15 residues long. The germline CDR1 and CDR2 sequences are LNHNV and YYDKDF (reference sequence). DNA of the CDR3: TGTGCCACCAGCCCCCGGGACAGGGGATACTATGGCTACACCTTC. Amino acids: CATSPRDRGYYGYTF.

The chain joins TRBV6-6 to TRBJ1-5, with D perhaps matching TRBD1 (5 bases). The CDR3 loop spans 13 amino acids. Germline V gene sequence: CDR1 MNHNY, CDR2 SVGAGI (reference sequence). Trimming took 6 bases from V and 6 from J, leaving 12 bases between them. CDR3 nucleotides: TGTGCCAGCAGCTCAGGGTTTAGTCAGCCCCAGCATTTT. Encoded protein: CASSSGFSQPQHF.

This clone was seen once. The chain employs TRBV5-1 and TRBJ1-4; a possible D gene is TRBD1 (5 bases). The CDR3 has 14 amino acids. Germline V gene sequence: CDR1 SGHRS, CDR2 YFSETQ. The germline V and J ends were trimmed by 4 bases and 6 bases, with 13 bases remaining between them. The CDR3 loop reads CASSQGLGYEKLFF. In DNA, the CDR3 is TGCGCCAGCAGCCAGGGTTTGGGATATGAAAAACTGTTTTTT.

CDR3 in amino acids: CASTRGGYTF. The CDR3 DNA sequence: TGTGCCAGCACCAGGGGGGGCTACACCTTC. This chain links TRBV2 with TRBJ1-2; 7 nucleotides line up with TRBD1. Germline CDR1 reads SNHLY; CDR2 reads FYNNEI. After removal of 7 bases from V and 8 bases from J, the junction contained 1 base not matched to a gene. The length of the CDR3 is 10 residues.

The gene calls are TRBV7-2 and TRBJ1-1; a weak D match, TRBD1 (5 bases). V dropped 2 bases and J dropped 0 bases, with 10 bases sitting between them. CDR3 length equals 15 residues. Germline values: CDR1 SGHTA, CDR2 FQGNSA. The CDR3: CASSLYRQMNTEAFF. The DNA of the CDR3 is TGTGCCAGCAGCTTATATCGACAGATGAACACTGAAGCTTTCTTT. Full variable domain (rest looked up from reference TRBV7-2 and TRBJ1-1): GAGVSQSPSNKVTEKGKDVELRCDPISGHTALYWYRQSLGQGLEFLIYFQGNSAPDKSGLPSDRFSAERTGGSVSTLTIQRTQQEDSAVYLCASSLYRQMNTEAFFGQGTRLTVV.

The rearrangement uses TRBV4-3 and TRBJ1-3; D is unclear. Germline lookup yields CDR1 LGHNA and CDR2 YSLEER. V lost 0 bases, J lost 6 bases, and 9 bases lay in between. The CDR3 runs 14 residues. Here the CDR3 reads CASSQEGYENTIYF. The CDR3 DNA is TGCGCCAGCAGCCAAGAGGGATACGAAAACACCATATATTTT.

The chain has TRBV19 and TRBJ2-4; D is possibly TRBD2 (6 bases). This CDR3 is built from 14 residues. The V gene's germline CDR1 is LNHDA and CDR2 SQIVND (reference sequence). Trimming cost V 7 bases and J 1 base, with 11 bases left between them. CDR3 in DNA: TGTGCCAGTAACCCTGCGGGGGCCAAAAACATTCAGTACTTC. This sequence encodes CASNPAGAKNIQYF.

The gene calls are TRBV7-2 and TRBJ1-6, with D possibly TRBD1 on 6 matching bases. CDR3 length: 14 amino acids. The V end lost 0 bases, the J end lost 7 bases, and 7 bases lay between the germline ends. Germline loops: CDR1 SGHTA, CDR2 FQGNSA. DNA of the CDR3: TGTGCCAGCAGCTTAGCAGGGGGAAATTCACCCCTCCACTTT. This gives the protein CASSLAGGNSPLHF.

The CDR3 bases are TGTGCCAGCAGCCATACGGACAGGGACGGTCAGCCCCAGCATTTT. Amino acid sequence: CASSHTDRDGQPQHF. The chain employs TRBV4-2 and TRBJ1-5, with 8 nucleotides matching TRBD1. The trim removed 3 bases at V and 6 bases at J, leaving 7 bases unmatched. The CDR3 contains 15 residues. The V gene's germline CDR1 is LGHNA and CDR2 YNFKEQ.